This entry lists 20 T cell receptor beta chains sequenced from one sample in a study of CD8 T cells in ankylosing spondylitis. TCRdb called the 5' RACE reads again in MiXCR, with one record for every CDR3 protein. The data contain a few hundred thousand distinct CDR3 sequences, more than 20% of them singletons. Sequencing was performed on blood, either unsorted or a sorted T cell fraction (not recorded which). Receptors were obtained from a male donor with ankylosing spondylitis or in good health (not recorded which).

The CDR3 DNA is TGTGCCAGCAGTTTAGGTGGGGTTGGTGAGCAGTTCTTC. It codes for CASSLGGVGEQFF. V and J are TRBV12-3 or TRBV12-4 and TRBJ2-1; D unresolved. This CDR3 has 13 residues. The ends were cut back, 1 base at V and 9 bases at J, with 10 bases in the middle.

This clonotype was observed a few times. The CDR3 here is CASSDPRLGETQYF. The CDR3 DNA sequence: TGCGCCAGCAGTGATCCGCGGCTAGGGGAGACCCAGTACTTC. The gene calls are TRBV10-1 and TRBJ2-5; D remains ambiguous. Germline CDR1 is WNHNN and CDR2 is SYGVQD (reference sequence). With 3 bases removed from V and 5 bases from J, the gap between germline ends came to 13 bases. CDR3 length: 14 amino acids.

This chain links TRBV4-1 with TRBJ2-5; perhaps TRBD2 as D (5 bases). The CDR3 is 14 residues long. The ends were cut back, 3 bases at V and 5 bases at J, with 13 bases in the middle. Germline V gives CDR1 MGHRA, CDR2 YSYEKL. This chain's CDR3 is CASSQNPLAETQYF. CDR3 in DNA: TGCGCCAGCAGCCAGAACCCTTTAGCGGAGACCCAGTACTTC.

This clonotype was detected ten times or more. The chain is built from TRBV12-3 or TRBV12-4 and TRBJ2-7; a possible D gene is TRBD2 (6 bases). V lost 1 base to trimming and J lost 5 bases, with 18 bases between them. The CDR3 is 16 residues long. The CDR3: CASSLDEGTGPNEQYF. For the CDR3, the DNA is TGTGCCAGCAGTTTAGATGAGGGGACTGGCCCTAACGAGCAGTACTTC.

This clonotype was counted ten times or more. In DNA, the CDR3 is TGCAGTGCTGGCGAGCGGTTTTTGAGCAATCAGCCCCAGCATTTT. Translating it yields CSAGERFLSNQPQHF. The chain joins TRBV20-1 to TRBJ1-5; D remains ambiguous. The length of the CDR3 is 15 residues. V lost 5 bases and J 1 base, leaving 15 bases between the germline ends. Germline V lookup: CDR1 DFQATT, CDR2 SNEGSKA (reference sequence).

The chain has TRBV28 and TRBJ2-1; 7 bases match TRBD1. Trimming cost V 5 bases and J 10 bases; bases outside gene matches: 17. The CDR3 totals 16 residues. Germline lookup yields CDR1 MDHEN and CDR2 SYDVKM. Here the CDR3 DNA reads TGTGCCAGCAGTCTCCTCGGTGGACAGGCTTTAGTAGAGCAGTTCTTC. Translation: CASSLLGGQALVEQFF.

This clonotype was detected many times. The CDR3 DNA reads as TGCAGTAAACAGGGAGATCGAGATGAGCAGTTCTTC. This sequence encodes CSKQGDRDEQFF. This rearrangement joins TRBV29-1 to TRBJ2-1; a possible D gene is TRBD1 (6 bases). Germline CDR1 SQVTM, CDR2 ANQGSEA. This CDR3 spans 12 amino acids.

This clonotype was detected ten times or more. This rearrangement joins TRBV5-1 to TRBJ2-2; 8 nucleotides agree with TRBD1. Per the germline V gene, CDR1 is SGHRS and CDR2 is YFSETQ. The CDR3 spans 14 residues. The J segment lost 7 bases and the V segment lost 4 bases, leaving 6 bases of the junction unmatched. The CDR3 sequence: CASSPDRVDGELFF. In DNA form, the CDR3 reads TGCGCCAGCAGCCCGGACAGGGTGGACGGGGAGCTGTTTTTT.

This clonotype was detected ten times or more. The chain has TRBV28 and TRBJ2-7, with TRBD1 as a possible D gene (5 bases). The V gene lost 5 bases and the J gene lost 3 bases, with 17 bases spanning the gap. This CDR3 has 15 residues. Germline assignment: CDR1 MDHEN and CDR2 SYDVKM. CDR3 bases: TGTGCCAGCAGTCCCTACACCCACAGGAGCTACGAGCAGTACTTC. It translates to CASSPYTHRSYEQYF.

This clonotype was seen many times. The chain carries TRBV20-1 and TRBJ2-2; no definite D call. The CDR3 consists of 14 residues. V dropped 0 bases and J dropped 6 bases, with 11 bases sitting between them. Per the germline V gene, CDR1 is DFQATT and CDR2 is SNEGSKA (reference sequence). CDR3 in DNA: TGCAGTGCTAGAGATCGAAGACTCTCCGGGGAGCTGTTTTTT. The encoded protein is CSARDRRLSGELFF.

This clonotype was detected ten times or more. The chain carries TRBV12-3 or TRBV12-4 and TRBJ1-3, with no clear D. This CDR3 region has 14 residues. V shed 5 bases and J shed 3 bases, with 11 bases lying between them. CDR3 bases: TGTGCCAGCAGTACGCGGCAGCTTGGAAACACCATATATTTT. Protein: CASSTRQLGNTIYF.

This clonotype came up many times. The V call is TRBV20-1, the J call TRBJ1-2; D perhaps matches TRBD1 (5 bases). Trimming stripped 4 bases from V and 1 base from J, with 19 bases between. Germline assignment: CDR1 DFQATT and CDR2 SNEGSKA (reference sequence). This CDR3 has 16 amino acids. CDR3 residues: CSATGTEEKINYGYTF. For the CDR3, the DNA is TGCAGTGCTACAGGGACGGAGGAGAAAATTAACTATGGCTACACCTTC.

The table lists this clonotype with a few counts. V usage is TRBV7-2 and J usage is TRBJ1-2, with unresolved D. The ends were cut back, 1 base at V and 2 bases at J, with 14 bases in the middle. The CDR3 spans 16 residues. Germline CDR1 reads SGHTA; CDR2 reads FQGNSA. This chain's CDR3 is CASSLGGPRTNYGYTF. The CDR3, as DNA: TGTGCCAGCAGCTTAGGGGGTCCCAGGACCAACTATGGCTACACCTTC.

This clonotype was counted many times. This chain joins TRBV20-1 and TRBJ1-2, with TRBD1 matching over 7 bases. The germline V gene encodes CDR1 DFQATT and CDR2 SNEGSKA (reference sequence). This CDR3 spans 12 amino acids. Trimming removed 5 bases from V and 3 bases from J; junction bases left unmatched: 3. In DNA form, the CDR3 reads TGCAGTGCTGGGGACAGAGACTATGGCTACACCTTC. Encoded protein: CSAGDRDYGYTF.

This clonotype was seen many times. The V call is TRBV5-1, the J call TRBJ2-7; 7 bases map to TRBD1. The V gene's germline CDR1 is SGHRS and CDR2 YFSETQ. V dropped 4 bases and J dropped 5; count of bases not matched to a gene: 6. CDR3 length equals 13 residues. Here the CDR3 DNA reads TGCGCCAGCAGCAAAGGACAGGCCAACGAGCAGTACTTC. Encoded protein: CASSKGQANEQYF.

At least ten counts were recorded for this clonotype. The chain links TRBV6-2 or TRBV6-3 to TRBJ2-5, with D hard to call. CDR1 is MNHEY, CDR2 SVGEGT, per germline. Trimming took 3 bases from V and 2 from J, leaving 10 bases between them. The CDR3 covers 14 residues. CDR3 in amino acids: CASSYLGNQETQYF. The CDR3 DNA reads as TGTGCCAGCAGTTATCTCGGTAATCAAGAGACCCAGTACTTC.

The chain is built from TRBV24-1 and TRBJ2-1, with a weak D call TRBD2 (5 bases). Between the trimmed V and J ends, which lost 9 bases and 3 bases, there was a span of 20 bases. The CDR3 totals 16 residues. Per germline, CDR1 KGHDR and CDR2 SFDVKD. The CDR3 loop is CATPVRGGDIYNEQFF. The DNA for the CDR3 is TGTGCCACCCCTGTAAGAGGAGGTGACATCTACAATGAGCAGTTCTTC.

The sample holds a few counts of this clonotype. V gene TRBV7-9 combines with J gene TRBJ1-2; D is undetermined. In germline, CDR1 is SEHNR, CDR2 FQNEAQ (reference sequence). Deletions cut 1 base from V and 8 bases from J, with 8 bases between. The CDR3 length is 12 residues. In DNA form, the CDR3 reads TGTGCCAGCAGCTTAGACGGAGGGGGCTACACCTTC. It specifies CASSLDGGGYTF.

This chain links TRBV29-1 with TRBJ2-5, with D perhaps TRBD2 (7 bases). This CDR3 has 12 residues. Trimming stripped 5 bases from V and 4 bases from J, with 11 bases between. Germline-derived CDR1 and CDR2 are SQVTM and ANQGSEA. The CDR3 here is CSVRGAGETQYF. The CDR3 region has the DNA TGCAGCGTTCGGGGGGCAGGAGAGACCCAGTACTTC.

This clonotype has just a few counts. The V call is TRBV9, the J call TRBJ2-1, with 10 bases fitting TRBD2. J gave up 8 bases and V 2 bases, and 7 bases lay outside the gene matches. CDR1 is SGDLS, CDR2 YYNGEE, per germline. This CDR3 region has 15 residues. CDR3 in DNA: TGTGCCAGCAGCGTGAGCGGGGGGGCCTCGTATGAGCAGTTCTTC. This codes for CASSVSGGASYEQFF.